One and the same sample provided the 5 T cell receptor beta chains below, sequenced in a study of low-dose radiotherapy and immunotherapy resistance in tumors. Time point meaning: before trial treatment. Both TCRalpha and TCRbeta chains were reverse transcribed with V-gene-specific primers. Amplification, which lasted roughly 20 PCR cycles, used a constant-region primer and V-primer adapter to amplify TCRs. TCRdb reprocessed the reads via MiXCR and lists one record per CDR3 protein. The table has some 71,000 distinct CDR3 sequences, around a third seen once. Source: PBMCs, taken before treatment. The receptors were gathered from a female donor with ovarian cancer.

This clonotype was seen at least ten times. This chain joins TRBV3-1 and TRBJ2-5, with 8 bases lining up with TRBD2. V gave up 2 bases and J gave up 4 bases; unmatched junction bases: 6. The CDR3 contains 15 residues. Germline-derived CDR1 and CDR2 are LGHDT and YNNKEL (reference sequence). CDR3: CASSQLGGAPETQYF. In nucleotides, the CDR3 is TGTGCCAGCAGCCAACTCGGGGGGGCCCCAGAGACCCAGTACTTC.

This clonotype was counted a few times. V is TRBV5-1 and J is TRBJ1-1, with D unclear. This CDR3 is 13 amino acids long. Trimming removed 3 bases at V and 4 bases at J, with 10 bases between. Germline V gene data show CDR1 as SGHRS and CDR2 as YFSETQ. CDR3 in amino acids: CASSWGGGTEAFF. The CDR3 DNA sequence: TGCGCCAGCAGCTGGGGAGGAGGCACTGAAGCTTTCTTT.

There are many counts of this clonotype. The chain has TRBV18 and TRBJ2-2; D is uncertain. Trimming took 0 bases from V and 1 from J, leaving 6 bases between them. The germline V gene encodes CDR1 KGHSH and CDR2 LQKENI. The CDR3 extends over 15 amino acids. The chain's CDR3 is CASSPPRGNTGELFF. The CDR3 nucleotides are TGTGCCAGCTCACCACCTCGCGGGAACACCGGGGAGCTGTTTTTT.

In this sample, this clonotype turned up many times. CDR3 nucleotides: TGCGCCAGCAGCCCACGGGGTATAGCCAAAAACATTCAGTACTTC. Translated: CASSPRGIAKNIQYF. The chain links TRBV5-1 to TRBJ2-4; perhaps TRBD2 as D (5 bases). The germline V gene has CDR1 SGHRS and CDR2 YFSETQ. Between the trimmed V and J ends, which lost 4 bases and 0 bases, there was a span of 11 bases. The CDR3 is made up of 15 amino acids. The whole variable domain, remainder taken from reference TRBV5-1 and TRBJ2-4, is KAGVTQTPRYLIKTRGQQVTLSCSPISGHRSVSWYQQTPGQGLQFLFEYFSETQRNKGNFPGRFSGRQFSNSRSEMNVSTLELGDSALYLCASSPRGIAKNIQYFGAGTRLSVL.

Many counts were recorded for this clonotype. The chain couples TRBV28 to TRBJ2-1, with D possibly being TRBD1 (6 bases). In germline, CDR1 is MDHEN, CDR2 SYDVKM. The V and J ends lost 2 bases and 8 bases respectively, with 13 bases between them. The length of the CDR3 is 14 residues. The CDR3 here is CASSLVQGIDEQFF. DNA of the CDR3: TGTGCCAGCAGTTTAGTTCAGGGGATAGATGAGCAGTTCTTC.